This TCR beta chain was recovered during a study of T cells in localized non-small cell lung cancer (dated by TCRdb to the early 2020s). Regarding the complete study: The study examined T cell repertoires in hundreds of patients with early-stage NSCLC and compared tumors with uninvolved tumor-adjacent lungs. NSCLC patients had a mean age of around 66 years, and fewer than 150 were male and around 99 female. The cohort was made up of 236 treatment-naive NSCLC patients whose localized lung tumors had been resected.

Per the germline V gene (reference sequence), LNHDA is the CDR1 and SQIVND is the CDR2. The junction shows trimming of 3 bases on V and 3 bases on J, plus 14 bases between the germline ends. The CDR3 numbers 15 residues from cysteine through phenylalanine. Of all the DNA, just the CDR3 is kept, 45 bases in frame from base 1. Summary of the overall study and its limitations: The highest T cell clonality was observed in uninvolved tumor-adjacent lung, where clonality exceeded that of tumor, suggesting that antigenic responses were more focused in uninvolved tumor-adjacent lung. Because multi-region tumor sequencing was not done, intratumor heterogeneity could not be ruled out. Longer overall survival was associated with higher T cell density in blood, whereas shorter survival was associated with higher clonality in adjacent lung. Because the study design was exploratory, TCR variables were selected using unadjusted p-values without false-discovery rate correction. A median of roughly 50 of the top 100 tumor clones turned up in the paired uninvolved adjacent lung, and around 27 of those clones also ranked among the top 100 of that same adjacent lung.

To note about this clone: Its antigen remains undetermined. No much larger clone exists at a distance of one base, and base qualities are not known.

The immunoSEQ Assay was used to sequence TCR beta CDR3 regions from DNA. Turning to the authors' computational methods: T cell density was computed as TCR beta template counts normalized to usable DNA estimated by amplifying housekeeping genes. Richness was estimated with the preseqR package, extrapolating to 400,000 templates for PBMC samples and 120,000 templates for tissue samples. Clonality was defined by subtracting Pielou's evenness from one. Differential abundance testing on productive amino-acid clonotypes, with a minimum total count of 5 and an alpha of 0.1, was used to identify tissue-enriched TCRs. The Jaccard Index and the Morisita Overlap Index were used to quantify repertoire overlap between compartments. GLIPH grouped TCR beta CDR3s together with public tetramer-defined viral CDR3s, and a viral motif had to include at least three viral sequences and show V-gene enrichment. The clones in this table, taken by TCRdb from immuneACCESS, are in-frame only. Not every clone is retained; where verified, under half of the shortfall comes from an unresolved V gene, and the cause of the rest is unknown. Clone size and V and J calls were adopted from that table, with D and trimming inferred from the DNA. The sample has around 130,000 clones on record, 89% of them singletons. The ten largest make up approximately 1.5% of the sample.

At diagnosis, tumor, uninvolved tumor-adjacent lung and peripheral blood were collected and then preserved as a mix of FFPE and fresh-frozen material. For TCR repertoire profiling, blood samples were analyzed as peripheral blood mononuclear cells. Sequenced here: peripheral blood, sampled before any cancer treatment. This chain is built from TRBV19 and TRBJ1-2, with the D gene too uncertain to name. The clonotype was recovered from a female donor older than 55 with stage I lung adenocarcinoma. The CDR3 is CASSIGRPPYYGYTF. The base sequence is TGTGCCAGTAGTATTGGGCGGCCCCCATACTATGGCTACACCTTC.